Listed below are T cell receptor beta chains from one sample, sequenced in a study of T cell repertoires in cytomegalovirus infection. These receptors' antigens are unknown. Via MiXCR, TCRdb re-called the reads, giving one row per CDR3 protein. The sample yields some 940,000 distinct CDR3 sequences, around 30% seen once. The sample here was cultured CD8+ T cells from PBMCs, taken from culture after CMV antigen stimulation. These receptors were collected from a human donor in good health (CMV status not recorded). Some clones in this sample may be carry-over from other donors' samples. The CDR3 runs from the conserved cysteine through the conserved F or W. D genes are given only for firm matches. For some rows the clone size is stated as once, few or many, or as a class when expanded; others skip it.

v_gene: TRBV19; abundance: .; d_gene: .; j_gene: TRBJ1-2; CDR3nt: TGTGCCAGTAGTACTCACGCCTGGGATTATGGCTACACCTTC; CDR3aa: CASSTHAWDYGYTF
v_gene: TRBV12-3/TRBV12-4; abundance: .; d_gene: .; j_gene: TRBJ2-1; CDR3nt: TGTGCCACCACTCAGGGGGGGGCGAATGAGCAGTTCTTC; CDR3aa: CATTQGGANEQFF
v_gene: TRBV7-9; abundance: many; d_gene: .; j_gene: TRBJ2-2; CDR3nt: TGTGCCAGCAGCTTAGGGCCAGCGGCGAACACCGGGGAGCTGTTTTTT; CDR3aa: CASSLGPAANTGELFF
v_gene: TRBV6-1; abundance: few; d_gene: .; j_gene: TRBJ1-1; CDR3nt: TGTGCCAGCGGCGAGGGTGACACTGAAGCTTTCTTT; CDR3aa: CASGEGDTEAFF
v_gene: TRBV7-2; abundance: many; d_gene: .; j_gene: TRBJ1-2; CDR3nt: TGTGCCAGCAGCTTAGCGCGGCAGGGGAACTATGGCTACACCTTC; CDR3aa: CASSLARQGNYGYTF
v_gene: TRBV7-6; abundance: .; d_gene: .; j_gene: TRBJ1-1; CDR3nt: TGTGCCAGCAGCTTACCGGGAGGGGAAGCTTTCTTT; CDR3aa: CASSLPGGEAFF
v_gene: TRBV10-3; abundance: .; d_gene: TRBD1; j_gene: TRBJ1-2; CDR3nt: TGTGCCATCAAGATGAGGACAGGGGGCTCGCGGATTGACGGCTACACCTTC; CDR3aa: CAIKMRTGGSRIDGYTF
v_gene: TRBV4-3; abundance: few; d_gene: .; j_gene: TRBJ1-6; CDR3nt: TGCGCCAGCAGCCAAGATGGGGGGCACAATTCACCCCTCCACTTT; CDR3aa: CASSQDGGHNSPLHF
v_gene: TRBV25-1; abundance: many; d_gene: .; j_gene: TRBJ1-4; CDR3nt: TGTGCCAGCAGCGGGCAAGGAATCGAAAAACTGTTTTTT; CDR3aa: CASSGQGIEKLFF
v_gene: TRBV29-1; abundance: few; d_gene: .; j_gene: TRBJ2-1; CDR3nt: TGCAGCGTTGGATTTCCGGAAAGCTCCTACAATGAGCAGTTCTTC; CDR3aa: CSVGFPESSYNEQFF
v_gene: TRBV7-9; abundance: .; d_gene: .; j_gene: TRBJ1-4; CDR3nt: TGTGCCAGCAGCTTAGCGCGCTTAGGGTGGGATAATGAAAAACTGTTTTTT; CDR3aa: CASSLARLGWDNEKLFF
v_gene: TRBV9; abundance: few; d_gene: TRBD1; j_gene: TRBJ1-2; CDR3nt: TGTGCCAGCAGCCCGTGGGACAGGGGATCTGATGGCTACACCTTC; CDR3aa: CASSPWDRGSDGYTF
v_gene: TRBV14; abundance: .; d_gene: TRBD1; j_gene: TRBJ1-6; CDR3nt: TGTGCCAGCAGCCTCATCGGACAGGGCTATTCACCCCTCCACTTT; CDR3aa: CASSLIGQGYSPLHF
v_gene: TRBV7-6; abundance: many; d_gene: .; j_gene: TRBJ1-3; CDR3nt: TGTGCCAGCAGCTACAGCGCCGGCCGCTCTGGAAACACCATATATTTT; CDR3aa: CASSYSAGRSGNTIYF
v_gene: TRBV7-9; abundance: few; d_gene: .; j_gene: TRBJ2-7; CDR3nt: TGTGCCAGCGAGGAAGCCTACGAGCAGTACTTC; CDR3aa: CASEEAYEQYF
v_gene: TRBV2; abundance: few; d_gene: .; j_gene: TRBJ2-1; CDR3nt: TGTGCCAGCGGGGAAACGGGCTTC; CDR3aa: CASGETGF
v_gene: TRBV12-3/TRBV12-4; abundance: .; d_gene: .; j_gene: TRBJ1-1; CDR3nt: TGTGCCAGGAGGGACGGAGGGGCCACTGAAGCTTTCTTT; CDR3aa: CARRDGGATEAFF
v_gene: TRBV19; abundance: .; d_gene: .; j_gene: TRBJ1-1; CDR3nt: TGTGCCACCACTAGAAACACTGAAGCTTTCTTT; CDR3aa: CATTRNTEAFF
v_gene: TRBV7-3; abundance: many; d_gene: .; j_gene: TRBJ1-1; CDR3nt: TGTGCCAGCAGCCCTTCCGGTCGCGTCGTTGAAGCTTTCTTT; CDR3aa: CASSPSGRVVEAFF
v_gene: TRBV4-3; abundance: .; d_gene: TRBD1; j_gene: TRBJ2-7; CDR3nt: TGCGCCAGCAGCCAAGAAGTACAGGGGAACGAGCAGTACTTC; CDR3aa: CASSQEVQGNEQYF